These 18 T cell receptor beta chains originate from one sample sequenced in a study of T cells in Graves' hyperthyroidism and ophthalmopathy. Researchers took RNA transcripts and amplified the TCR beta CDR3 regions from them. Researchers ran a first-round RT-PCR on the TCR CDR3 using the HTBI primer set. TCRdb recomputed calls from the multiplex PCR reads with MiXCR, one row per CDR3 protein. The sample has approximately 630,000 distinct CDR3 sequences, 16% seen once. Sequences were obtained from blood. These receptor sequences come from a woman aged 25 to 45 with Graves' hyperthyroidism.

The chain carries TRBV4-1 and TRBJ2-1, with 7 bases lining up with TRBD1. This CDR3 spans 15 amino acids. Germline V lookup: CDR1 MGHRA, CDR2 YSYEKL. V lost 2 bases, J lost 2 bases, and 3 bases stayed unmatched. In nucleotides, the CDR3 is TGCGCCAGCAGCCAAAAGGGGGCGGCCTACAATGAGCAGTTCTTC. Its translation is CASSQKGAAYNEQFF.

This clonotype was detected many times. The rearrangement uses TRBV28 and TRBJ2-5, with 7 bases identical to TRBD2. This CDR3 is built from 15 residues. The ends lost 6 bases at V and 0 bases at J; junction bases unmatched: 7. The germline gives CDR1 MDHEN, CDR2 SYDVKM. Written as DNA, the CDR3 is TGTGCCAGCAGCCTGTGGGGGGGGAACCAAGAGACCCAGTACTTC. This sequence encodes CASSLWGGNQETQYF.

This clonotype was observed at least ten times. The chain has TRBV6-1 and TRBJ1-1, with D possibly matching TRBD1 (5 bases). Germline V gives CDR1 MNHNS, CDR2 SASEGT. This CDR3 contains 13 residues. The V end was cut by 7 bases, the J end by 4 bases, with 13 bases between. CDR3 in DNA: TGTGCCAGCAAGAGAGGGGCCGGCACTGAAGCTTTCTTT. Encoded protein: CASKRGAGTEAFF.

This clonotype was seen at least ten times. V and J are TRBV10-3 and TRBJ2-3; 7 nucleotides align to TRBD1. The V gene's germline CDR1 is ENHRY and CDR2 SYGVKD. The junction had 2 bases not matched to a gene; V was cut back by 3 bases and J by 8 bases. The CDR3 covers 12 residues. The CDR3 nucleotides are TGTGCCATCAGTGACGGACAGGTTACGCAGTATTTT. Translating gives CAISDGQVTQYF.

This clonotype was seen a few times. V usage is TRBV6-1 and J usage is TRBJ2-7; D is undetermined. This CDR3 is built from 15 residues. Trimming cost V 6 bases and J 5 bases, with 20 bases left between them. Germline V gene lookup returns CDR1 MNHNS and CDR2 SASEGT. The CDR3 coding sequence is TGTGCCAGCAGGTGGTCTGGGTCGCCTGAAGACGAGCAGTACTTC. Its protein product is CASRWSGSPEDEQYF.

This clonotype was seen repeatedly, ten times or more. The V gene is TRBV7-2, the J gene TRBJ2-3; 13 nucleotides agree with TRBD2. CDR3 size: 15 residues. J was trimmed by 6 bases and V by 5 bases; bases with no gene match: 5. Germline assignment: CDR1 SGHTA and CDR2 FQGNSA. The CDR3, as DNA: TGTGCCAGCAGCCGCCCGGGACTAGCGGGGGATACGCAGTATTTT. This encodes CASSRPGLAGDTQYF.

This chain connects TRBV28 to TRBJ1-1; the D is unclear. The CDR3 is made up of 13 amino acids. The V end lost 3 bases, the J end lost 6 bases, and 11 bases lay between the germline ends. Per germline, CDR1 MDHEN and CDR2 SYDVKM. The CDR3 DNA reads TGTGCCAGCAGTTTCTCAAGAAGGGCTGAAGCTTTCTTT. Amino acid sequence: CASSFSRRAEAFF.

This clonotype was detected only a few times. Germline and junction disagree at one end, which may indicate a read error. V is TRBV10-3 and J is TRBJ2-1; D may be TRBD2 (6 bases). This CDR3 is built from 15 residues. CDR1 and CDR2 (germline): ENHRY, SYGVKD. CDR3 amino acids: CTISDPARGGNEQFF. CDR3 in DNA: TGTACCATCAGTGATCCGGCACGGGGAGGCAATGAGCAGTTCTTC.

J is TRBJ2-2 and V is TRBV29-1; D is perhaps TRBD1 or TRBD2 (5 bases each). The CDR3 is made up of 13 amino acids. V lost 7 bases to trimming and J lost 3 bases, with 12 bases between them. In germline, CDR1 is SQVTM, CDR2 ANQGSEA. For the CDR3, the DNA is TGCAGCGCTCGCCGAGGGGACACCGGGGAGCTGTTTTTT. It yields the protein CSARRGDTGELFF.

This clonotype occurred many times. V is TRBV29-1 and J is TRBJ2-1, with 7 bases lining up with TRBD2. CDR1 is SQVTM and CDR2 is ANQGSEA in the germline V gene. This CDR3 spans 14 amino acids. The trim removed 6 bases at V and 9 bases at J, leaving 14 bases unmatched. The CDR3, as DNA: TGCAGCGTGGGTTCTGGGGGGGAGGGTCGTGAGCAGTTCTTC. Residues: CSVGSGGEGREQFF.

V usage is TRBV27 and J usage is TRBJ2-2; possibly TRBD2 for D (5 bases). This CDR3 comprises 13 residues. Germline lookup yields CDR1 MNHEY and CDR2 SMNVEV (reference sequence). V gave up 6 bases and J gave up 9 bases, with 14 bases separating them. The CDR3, as DNA: TGTGCCAGCAGATTCTCCGGGGTCCGGGAGCTGTTTTTT. The encoded protein is CASRFSGVRELFF.

This clonotype was found many times. The rearrangement uses TRBV12-3 or TRBV12-4 and TRBJ1-2; D may be TRBD1 (5 bases). This CDR3 region has 13 residues. V shed 1 base and J shed 4 bases, with 7 bases lying between them. DNA of the CDR3: TGTGCCAGCAGTTTAGGGACAATCTATGGCTACACCTTC. This codes for CASSLGTIYGYTF.

Concerning this clonotype itself: A read error is likely here: a far larger clone is one base away. The rearrangement joins TRBV27 to TRBJ2-1; D is unclear. The CDR3 totals 11 residues. Germline CDR1 and CDR2: MNHEY and SMNVEV (reference sequence). Trimming cost V 6 bases and J 4 bases, with 4 bases left between them. In DNA form, the CDR3 reads TGTGCCAGCAGGGTTTACAATGAGCAGTTCTTC. Translation: CASRVYNEQFF.

This clonotype was counted a few times. CDR3 region: CASSPRGYGRDLNEQFF. The CDR3 coding sequence is TGTGCCAGCTCACCAAGGGGGTACGGGAGGGACCTCAATGAGCAGTTCTTC. The J gene is TRBJ2-1, the V gene TRBV18; 8 bases line up with TRBD2. The junction had 12 bases not matched to a gene; V was cut back by 2 bases and J by 6 bases. This CDR3 region has 17 residues. Germline CDR1 KGHSH, CDR2 LQKENI.

This clonotype was found many times. CDR3 amino acids: CASSWTSGRALDTGELFF. The CDR3 DNA reads as TGTGCCAGCAGCTGGACTAGCGGGAGGGCCCTCGACACCGGGGAGCTGTTTTTT. The V and J genes are TRBV7-3 and TRBJ2-2; 15 nucleotides agree with TRBD2. The CDR3 length is 18 residues. Losses at the gene ends were 4 bases for V and 3 bases for J; bases not matched to a gene: 6. Germline V gives CDR1 SGHTA, CDR2 FQGTGA.

This clonotype was observed a handful of times. The genes are TRBV3-1 and TRBJ2-5; D is unclear. The ends were cut back, 5 bases at V and 1 base at J, with 11 bases in the middle. The germline V gene has CDR1 LGHDT and CDR2 YNNKEL (reference sequence). The CDR3 length is 14 residues. CDR3 sequence (DNA): TGTGCCAGCAGCTCCCGGACCGTCCAAGAGACCCAGTACTTC. Protein: CASSSRTVQETQYF.

The chain carries TRBV13 and TRBJ2-1; TRBD2 matches 10 bases. Germline V CDR1 and CDR2: PRHDT, FYEKMQ (reference sequence). This CDR3 spans 18 amino acids. The ends lost 8 bases at V and 0 bases at J; junction bases unmatched: 13. CDR3 DNA: TGTGCCAGCTCACCCTCCGGACTAGCGGTCCCCTCCTACAATGAGCAGTTCTTC. Protein sequence: CASSPSGLAVPSYNEQFF.

This clonotype was picked up a small number of times. The V gene is TRBV10-2, the J gene TRBJ1-1; no reliable D call. Germline CDR1 and CDR2: WSHSY and SAAADI. Deletions cut 6 bases from V and 1 base from J, with 9 bases between. CDR3 length: 13 residues. The CDR3 bases are TGCGCCAGCAGCGCGGGATGGAACACTGAAGCTTTCTTT. This sequence encodes CASSAGWNTEAFF.